Sequencing of this T cell receptor (beta chain) was carried out in a study of blood T cell repertoires in COVID-19. Study-wide context: There were acute and convalescent COVID-19 samples, and they came from the United States, Italy and Spain. In each case, the material was cDNA or gDNA derived from T cells, B-cell-depleted T cells, or PBMCs.

As processed by the authors: For nucleated cells, counts were estimated from reference gene primer amplification. The table came from immunoSEQ multiplex PCR; TCRdb's copy has only in-frame clones and leaves some out. The V and J calls and clone size are taken from that table; D and trimming were inferred from the DNA. The data contain fewer than 350,000 clones, more than 75% of them singletons. Germline CDR1 and CDR2: MNHEY and SVGAGI. Trimming cost V 10 bases and J 0 bases; bases outside gene matches: 7. The length of the CDR3 is 14 residues. Sequenced material: peripheral blood. The TCR originated in a woman in her twenties or thirties who had recovered from COVID-19. V is TRBV6-5 and J is TRBJ2-3; 7 bases agree with TRBD2. In DNA, the CDR3 is TGTGCCACTTTACTAGCGCCTAGCACAGATACGCAGTATTTT. Its translation: CATLLAPSTDTQYF.